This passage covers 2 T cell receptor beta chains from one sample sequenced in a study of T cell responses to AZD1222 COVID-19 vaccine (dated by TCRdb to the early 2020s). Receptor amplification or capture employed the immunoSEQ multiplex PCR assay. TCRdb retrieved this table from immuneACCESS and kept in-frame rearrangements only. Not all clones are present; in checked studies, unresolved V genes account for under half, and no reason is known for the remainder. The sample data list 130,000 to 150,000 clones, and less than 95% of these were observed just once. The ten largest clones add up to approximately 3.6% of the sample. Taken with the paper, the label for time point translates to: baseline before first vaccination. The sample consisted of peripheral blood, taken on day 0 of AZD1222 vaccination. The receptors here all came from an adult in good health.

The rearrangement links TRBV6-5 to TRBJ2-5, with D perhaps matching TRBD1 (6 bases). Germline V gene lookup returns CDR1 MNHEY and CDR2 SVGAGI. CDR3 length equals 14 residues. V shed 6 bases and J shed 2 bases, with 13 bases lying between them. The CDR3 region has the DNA TGTGCCAGCAGCGAGACAGGACTTCAAGAGACCCAGTACTTC. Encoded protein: CASSETGLQETQYF.

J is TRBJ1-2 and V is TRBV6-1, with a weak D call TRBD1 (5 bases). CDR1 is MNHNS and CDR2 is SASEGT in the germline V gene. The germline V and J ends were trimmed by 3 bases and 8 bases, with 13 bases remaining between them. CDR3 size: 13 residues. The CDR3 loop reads CASSEGEGSGYTF. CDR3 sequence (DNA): TGTGCCAGCAGTGAGGGCGAGGGGAGCGGCTACACCTTC.